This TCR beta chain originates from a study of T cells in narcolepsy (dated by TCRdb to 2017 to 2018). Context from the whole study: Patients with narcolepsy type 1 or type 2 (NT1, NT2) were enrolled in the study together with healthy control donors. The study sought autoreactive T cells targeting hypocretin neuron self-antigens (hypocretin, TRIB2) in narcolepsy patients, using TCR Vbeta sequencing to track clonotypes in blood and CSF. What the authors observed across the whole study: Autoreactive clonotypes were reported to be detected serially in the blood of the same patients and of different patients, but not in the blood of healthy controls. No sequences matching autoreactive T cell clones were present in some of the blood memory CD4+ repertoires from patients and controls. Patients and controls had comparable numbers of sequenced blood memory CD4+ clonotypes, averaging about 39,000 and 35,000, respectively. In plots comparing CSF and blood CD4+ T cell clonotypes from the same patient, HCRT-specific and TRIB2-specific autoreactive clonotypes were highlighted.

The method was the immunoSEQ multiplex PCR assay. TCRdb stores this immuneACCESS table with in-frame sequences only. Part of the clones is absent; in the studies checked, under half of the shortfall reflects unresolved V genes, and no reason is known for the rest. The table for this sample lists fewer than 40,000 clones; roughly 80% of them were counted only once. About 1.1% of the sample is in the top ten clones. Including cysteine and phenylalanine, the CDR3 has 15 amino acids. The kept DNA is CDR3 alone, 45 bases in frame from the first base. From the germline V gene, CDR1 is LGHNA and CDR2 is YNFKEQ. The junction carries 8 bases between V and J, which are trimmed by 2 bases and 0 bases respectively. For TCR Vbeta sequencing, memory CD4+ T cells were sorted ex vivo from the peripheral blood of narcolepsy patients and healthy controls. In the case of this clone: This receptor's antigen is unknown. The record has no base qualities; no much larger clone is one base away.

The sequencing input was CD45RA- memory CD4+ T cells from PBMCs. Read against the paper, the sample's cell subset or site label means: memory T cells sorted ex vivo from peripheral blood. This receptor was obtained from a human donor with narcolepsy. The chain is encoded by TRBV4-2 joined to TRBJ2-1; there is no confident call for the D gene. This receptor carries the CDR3 CASSQLGGSYNEQFF. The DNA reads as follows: TGTGCCAGCAGCCAACTGGGCGGCTCCTACAATGAGCAGTTCTTC.